Below are 9 T cell receptor beta chains sequenced from a single sample in a study of blood T cells in healthy people across ages (dated by TCRdb to 2013 to 2016). Libraries were constructed by 5' RACE. Sequencing was performed on an Illumina HiSeq 2500. A second roughly 7 to 11 cycle PCR used a sample-barcoded 5' primer and a J-beta primer mix. The raw public data were reprocessed by TCRdb itself: fastp quality trimming at Q25, MiXCR clonotype calling, in-frame beta chains only. Here each entry gathers all rows of one CDR3 protein and keeps the most common genes and DNA. This sample lists roughly 730,000 distinct CDR3 sequences; more than 55% were detected once. The ten largest account for roughly 24% of the sample. Material: blood. Receptors were obtained from a man aged 35 to 55 in good health.

This chain links TRBV7-6 with TRBJ1-4, with D tentatively TRBD1 (6 bases). This CDR3 spans 16 amino acids. CDR1 and CDR2 from the germline V gene are SGHVS and FNYEAQ. V was cut by 5 bases and J by 7 bases, with 20 bases left in between. CDR3 sequence: CASSPRRTVEGEKLFF. CDR3 bases: TGTGCCAGCAGCCCCAGGAGGACAGTCGAGGGTGAAAAACTGTTTTTT.

A single count supports this clonotype. The rearrangement links TRBV6-1 to TRBJ2-3; TRBD2 matches at 12 bases. The CDR3 is 17 residues long. Losses at the gene ends were 4 bases for V and 4 bases for J; bases not matched to a gene: 9. From germline, CDR1 is MNHNS and CDR2 SASEGT. As DNA, the CDR3 is TGTGCCAGCAGTGGGACCCGGACTAGCGGGGCCGCAGATACGCAGTATTTT. As protein: CASSGTRTSGAADTQYF.

The chain carries TRBV6-6 and TRBJ2-7; D is uncertain. CDR1 MNHNY and CDR2 SVGAGI come from the germline V gene (reference sequence). Trimming cost V 4 bases and J 0 bases, with 10 bases left between them. This CDR3 has 14 amino acids. The CDR3 DNA is TGTGCCAGCAGTTGGGCGGATAGCTCCTACGAGCAGTACTTC. Protein sequence: CASSWADSSYEQYF.

The chain is built from TRBV24-1 and TRBJ2-1; either TRBD1 or TRBD2 may fit D (5 bases each). V lost 9 bases to trimming and J lost 10 bases, with 18 bases between them. Germline values: CDR1 KGHDR, CDR2 SFDVKD. There are 13 residues in the CDR3. CDR3 bases: TGTGCCACCCAAAGCCGGGACCACCCCGAGCAGTTCTTC. Translating gives CATQSRDHPEQFF.

The J gene is TRBJ1-2, the V gene TRBV7-2; the D gene is possibly TRBD1 (6 bases). The germline V gene has CDR1 SGHTA and CDR2 FQGNSA. The CDR3 covers 15 residues. Trimming shortened V by 1 base and J by 5 bases, and 14 bases separated the two germline ends. In nucleotides, the CDR3 is TGTGCCAGCAGCTTAGACCCAGGGGATCGATATGGCTACACCTTC. This translates into CASSLDPGDRYGYTF. Full variable domain (missing parts from reference TRBV7-2 and TRBJ1-2): GAGVSQSPSNKVTEKGKDVELRCDPISGHTALYWYRQSLGQGLEFLIYFQGNSAPDKSGLPSDRFSAERTGGSVSTLTIQRTQQEDSAVYLCASSLDPGDRYGYTFGSGTRLTVV.

This clonotype came up a few times. The chain recombines TRBV4-3 with TRBJ2-7, with D possibly TRBD2 on 6 matching bases. Germline loops: CDR1 LGHNA, CDR2 YSLEER. The V end was cut by 1 base, the J end by 6 bases, with 13 bases between. CDR3 length equals 14 residues. Written as DNA, the CDR3 is TGCGCCAGCAGCCAAGCTGGGGGAGGAGGCGAGCAGTACTTC. Protein: CASSQAGGGGEQYF.

This sequence joins TRBV27 and TRBJ2-5, with 9 bases identical to TRBD1. The J call could be wrong; TRBJ2-7 is a better fit for the DNA end. Germline V gene sequence: CDR1 MNHEY, CDR2 SMNVEV (reference sequence). The CDR3 runs 17 residues. This CDR3 reads CASSQYNAGTGPYEQYF. As DNA, the CDR3 is TGTGCCAGCAGTCAATATAACGCCGGGACAGGGCCCTACGAGCAGTACTTC.

The V call is TRBV12-3 or TRBV12-4, the J call TRBJ2-3; 12 nucleotides line up with TRBD2. The CDR3 covers 16 residues. V dropped 6 bases and J dropped 4; count of bases not matched to a gene: 8. The CDR3 bases are TGTGCCAGCAGGCTCCAGACTAGCGGGAGAGCAGATACGCAGTATTTT. Protein sequence: CASRLQTSGRADTQYF.

This clonotype occurred a few times. The chain couples TRBV28 to TRBJ1-5, with 9 bases fitting TRBD1. V shed 7 bases, J shed 3 bases, and the junction held 10 bases outside the gene matches. CDR1 MDHEN and CDR2 SYDVKM come from the germline V gene. The CDR3 length is 16 residues. CDR3 coding DNA: TGTGCCAGCAATCCTTCCGGACAGGGGAACAATCAGCCCCAGCATTTT. Protein sequence: CASNPSGQGNNQPQHF.